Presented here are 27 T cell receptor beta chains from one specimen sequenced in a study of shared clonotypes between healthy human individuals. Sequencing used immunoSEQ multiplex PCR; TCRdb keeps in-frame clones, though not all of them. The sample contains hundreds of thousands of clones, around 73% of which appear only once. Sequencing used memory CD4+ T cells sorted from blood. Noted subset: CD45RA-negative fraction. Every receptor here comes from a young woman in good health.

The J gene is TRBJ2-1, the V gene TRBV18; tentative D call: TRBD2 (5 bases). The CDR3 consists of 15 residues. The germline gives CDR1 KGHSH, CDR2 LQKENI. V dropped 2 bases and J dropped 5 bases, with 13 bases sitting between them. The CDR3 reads CASSPGRLTNNEQFF. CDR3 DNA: TGTGCCAGCTCACCAGGGAGACTAACAAACAATGAGCAGTTCTTC. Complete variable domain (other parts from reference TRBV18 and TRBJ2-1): NAGVMQNPRHLVRRRGQEARLRCSPMKGHSHVYWYRQLPEEGLKFMVYLQKENIIDESGMPKERFSAEFPKEGPSILRIQQVVRGDSAAYFCASSPGRLTNNEQFFGPGTRLTVL.

CDR3 coding DNA: TGTGCCTGGAGTCCCTCCAGTGGGGAGCAGTTCTTC. Translation: CAWSPSSGEQFF. This rearrangement joins TRBV30 to TRBJ2-1; no clear D. The CDR3 has 12 residues. Looked up from germline, CDR1 is GTSNPN and CDR2 is SVGIG (reference sequence). V lost 2 bases and J 10 bases, leaving 12 bases between the germline ends.

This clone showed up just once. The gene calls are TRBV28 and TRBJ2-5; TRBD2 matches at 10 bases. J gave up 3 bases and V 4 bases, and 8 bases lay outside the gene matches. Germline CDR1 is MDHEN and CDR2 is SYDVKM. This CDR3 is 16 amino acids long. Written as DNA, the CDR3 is TGTGCCAGCAGTTGGTCACTAGCGGGACTCAAAGAGACCCAGTACTTC. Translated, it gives CASSWSLAGLKETQYF.

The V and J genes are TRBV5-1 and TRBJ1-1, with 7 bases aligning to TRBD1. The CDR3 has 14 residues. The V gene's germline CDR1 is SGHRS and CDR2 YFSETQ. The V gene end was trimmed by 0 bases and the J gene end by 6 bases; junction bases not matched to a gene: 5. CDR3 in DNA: TGCGCCAGCAGCTTGGATACAGGGGTGGCTGAAGCTTTCTTT. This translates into CASSLDTGVAEAFF.

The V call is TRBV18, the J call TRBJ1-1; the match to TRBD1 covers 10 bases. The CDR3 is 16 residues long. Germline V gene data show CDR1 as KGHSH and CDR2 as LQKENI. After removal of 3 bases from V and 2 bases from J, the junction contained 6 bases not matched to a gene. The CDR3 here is CASSPRDRGTNTEAFF. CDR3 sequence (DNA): TGTGCCAGCTCACCGCGGGACAGGGGAACTAACACTGAAGCTTTCTTT.

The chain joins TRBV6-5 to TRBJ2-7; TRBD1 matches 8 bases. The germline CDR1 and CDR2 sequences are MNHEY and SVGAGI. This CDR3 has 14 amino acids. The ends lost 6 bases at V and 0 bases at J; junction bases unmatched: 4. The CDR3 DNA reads TGTGCCAGCAGCCCGACAGGGGACTCCTACGAGCAGTACTTC. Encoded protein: CASSPTGDSYEQYF.

The CDR3 sequence is CASSRGLLGGYGYTF. CDR3 coding DNA: TGTGCCAGCAGTCGAGGGCTGTTGGGGGGGTATGGCTACACCTTC. The V and J genes are TRBV6-5 and TRBJ1-2; maybe TRBD1 (5 bases). This CDR3 comprises 15 residues. Per the germline V gene, CDR1 is MNHEY and CDR2 is SVGAGI. Trimming pared 5 bases from V and 5 bases from J, leaving 18 bases between.

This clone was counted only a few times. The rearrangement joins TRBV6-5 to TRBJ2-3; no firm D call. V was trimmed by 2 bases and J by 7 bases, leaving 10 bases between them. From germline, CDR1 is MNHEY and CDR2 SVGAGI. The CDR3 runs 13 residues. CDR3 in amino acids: CASSYELGYTQYF. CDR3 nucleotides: TGTGCCAGCAGTTACGAGTTGGGGTATACGCAGTATTTT.

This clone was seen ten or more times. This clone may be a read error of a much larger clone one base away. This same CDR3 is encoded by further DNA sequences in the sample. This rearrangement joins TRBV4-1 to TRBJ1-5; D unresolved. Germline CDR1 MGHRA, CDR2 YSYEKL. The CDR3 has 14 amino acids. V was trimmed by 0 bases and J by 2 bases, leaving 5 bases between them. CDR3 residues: CASSQDEGNQPQHF. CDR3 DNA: TGCGCCAGCAGCCAAGACGAGGGCAATCAGCCCCAGCATTTT.

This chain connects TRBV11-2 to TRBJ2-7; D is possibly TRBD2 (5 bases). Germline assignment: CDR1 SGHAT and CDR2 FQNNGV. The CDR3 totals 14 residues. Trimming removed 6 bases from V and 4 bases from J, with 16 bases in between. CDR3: CASRKAGVQYEQYF. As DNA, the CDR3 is TGTGCCAGCAGAAAAGCCGGGGTGCAATACGAGCAGTACTTC.

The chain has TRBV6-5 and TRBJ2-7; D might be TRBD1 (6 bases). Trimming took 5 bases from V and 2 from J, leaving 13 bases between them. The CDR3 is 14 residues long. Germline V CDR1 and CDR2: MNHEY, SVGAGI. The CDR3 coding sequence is TGTGCCAGCAGTCCCGGGACAAAGACCTACGAGCAGTACTTC. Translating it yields CASSPGTKTYEQYF.

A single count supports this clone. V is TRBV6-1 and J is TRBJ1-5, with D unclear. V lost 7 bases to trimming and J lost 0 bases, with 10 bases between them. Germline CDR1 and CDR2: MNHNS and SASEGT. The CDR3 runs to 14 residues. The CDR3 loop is CASNLRYSNQPQHF. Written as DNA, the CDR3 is TGTGCCAGCAATTTGCGTTATAGCAATCAGCCCCAGCATTTT.

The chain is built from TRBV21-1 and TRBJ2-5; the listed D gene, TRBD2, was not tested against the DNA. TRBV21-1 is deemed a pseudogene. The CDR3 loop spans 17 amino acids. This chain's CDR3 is CASSKGTDRGYEETQYF. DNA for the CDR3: TGTGCCAGCAGCAAAGGTACCGATCGCGGGTACGAAGAGACCCAGTACTTC.

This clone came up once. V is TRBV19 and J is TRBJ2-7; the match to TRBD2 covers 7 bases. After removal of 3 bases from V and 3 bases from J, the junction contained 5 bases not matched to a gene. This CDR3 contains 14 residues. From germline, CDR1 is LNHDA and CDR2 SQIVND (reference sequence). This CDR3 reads CASSIRLASYEQYF. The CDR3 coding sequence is TGTGCCAGTAGTATTAGACTAGCAAGCTACGAGCAGTACTTC.

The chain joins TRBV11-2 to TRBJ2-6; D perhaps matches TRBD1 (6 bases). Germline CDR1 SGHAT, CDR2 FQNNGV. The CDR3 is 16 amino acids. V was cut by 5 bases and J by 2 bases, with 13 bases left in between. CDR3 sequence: CASSPGQMAGANVLTF. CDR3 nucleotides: TGTGCCAGCAGCCCGGGACAAATGGCTGGGGCCAACGTCCTGACTTTC.

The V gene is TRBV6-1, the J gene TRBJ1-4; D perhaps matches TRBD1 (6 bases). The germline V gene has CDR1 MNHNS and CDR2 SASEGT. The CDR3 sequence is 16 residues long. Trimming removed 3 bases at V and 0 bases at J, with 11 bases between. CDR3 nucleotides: TGTGCCAGCAGTGACATCCGGACAGCAACTAATGAAAAACTGTTTTTT. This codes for CASSDIRTATNEKLFF.

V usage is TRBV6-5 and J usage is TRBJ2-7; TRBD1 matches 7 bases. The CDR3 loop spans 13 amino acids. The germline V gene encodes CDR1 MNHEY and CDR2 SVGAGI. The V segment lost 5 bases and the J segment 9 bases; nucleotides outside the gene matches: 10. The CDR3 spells CASSQGQDGRQYF. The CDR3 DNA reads TGTGCCAGCAGTCAAGGACAGGATGGAAGGCAGTACTTC.

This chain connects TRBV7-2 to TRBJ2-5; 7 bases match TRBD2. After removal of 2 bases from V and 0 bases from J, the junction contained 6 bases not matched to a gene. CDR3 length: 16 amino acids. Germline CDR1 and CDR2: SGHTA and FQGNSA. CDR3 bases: TGTGCCAGCAGCTTATTACTAGCGAAAAACCAAGAGACCCAGTACTTC. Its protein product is CASSLLLAKNQETQYF.

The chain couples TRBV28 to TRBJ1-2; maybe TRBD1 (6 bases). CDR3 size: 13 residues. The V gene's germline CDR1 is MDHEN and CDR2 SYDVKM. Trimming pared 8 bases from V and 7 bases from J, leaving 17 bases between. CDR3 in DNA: TGTGCCAGCCAACTCCAGGGGACGGGTGGCTACACCTTC. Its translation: CASQLQGTGGYTF.

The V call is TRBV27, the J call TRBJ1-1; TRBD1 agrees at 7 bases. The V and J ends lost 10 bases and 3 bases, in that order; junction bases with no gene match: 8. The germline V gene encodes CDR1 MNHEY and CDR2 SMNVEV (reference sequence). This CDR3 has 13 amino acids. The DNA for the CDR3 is TGTGCCACCGTGGGCAGGGGGTACACTGAAGCTTTCTTT. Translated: CATVGRGYTEAFF.

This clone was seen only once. CDR3 sequence: CASRELAGEGTETQYF. The CDR3 bases are TGTGCCAGCAGGGAACTAGCGGGGGAGGGGACAGAGACCCAGTACTTC. V and J are TRBV6-1 and TRBJ2-5, with 11 bases aligning to TRBD2. Per germline, CDR1 MNHNS and CDR2 SASEGT. There are 16 residues in the CDR3. V dropped 6 bases and J dropped 4; count of bases not matched to a gene: 10.

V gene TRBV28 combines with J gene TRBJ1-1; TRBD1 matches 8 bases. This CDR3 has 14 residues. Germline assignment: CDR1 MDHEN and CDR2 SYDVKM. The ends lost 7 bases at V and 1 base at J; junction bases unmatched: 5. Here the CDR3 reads CASIPGTGNTEAFF. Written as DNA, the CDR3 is TGTGCCAGCATCCCCGGGACAGGGAACACTGAAGCTTTCTTT.

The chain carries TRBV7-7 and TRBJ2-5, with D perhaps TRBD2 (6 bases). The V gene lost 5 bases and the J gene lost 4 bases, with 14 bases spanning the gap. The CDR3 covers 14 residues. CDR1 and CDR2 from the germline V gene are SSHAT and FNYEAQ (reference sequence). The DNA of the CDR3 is TGTGCCAGCAGCCTCAACGGGAGACGAGAGACCCAGTACTTC. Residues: CASSLNGRRETQYF.

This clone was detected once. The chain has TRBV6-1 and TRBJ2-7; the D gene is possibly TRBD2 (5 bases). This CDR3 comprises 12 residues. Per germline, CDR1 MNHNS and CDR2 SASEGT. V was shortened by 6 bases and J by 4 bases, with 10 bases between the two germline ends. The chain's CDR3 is CASRELVYEQYF. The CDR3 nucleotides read TGTGCCAGCAGGGAACTAGTATACGAGCAGTACTTC.

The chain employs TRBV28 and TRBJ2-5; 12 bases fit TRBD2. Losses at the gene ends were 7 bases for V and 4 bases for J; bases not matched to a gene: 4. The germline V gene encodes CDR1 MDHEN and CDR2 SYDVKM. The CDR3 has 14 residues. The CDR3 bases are TGTGCCAGCACCGCGGGACTAGCGGGAGAGACCCAGTACTTC. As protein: CASTAGLAGETQYF.

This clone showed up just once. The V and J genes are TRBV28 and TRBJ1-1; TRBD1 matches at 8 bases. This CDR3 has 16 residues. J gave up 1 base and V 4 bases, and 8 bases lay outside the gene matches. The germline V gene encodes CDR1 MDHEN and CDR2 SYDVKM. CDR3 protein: CASSSPGGGKNTEAFF. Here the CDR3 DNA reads TGTGCCAGCAGTTCGCCAGGGGGCGGGAAGAACACTGAAGCTTTCTTT.

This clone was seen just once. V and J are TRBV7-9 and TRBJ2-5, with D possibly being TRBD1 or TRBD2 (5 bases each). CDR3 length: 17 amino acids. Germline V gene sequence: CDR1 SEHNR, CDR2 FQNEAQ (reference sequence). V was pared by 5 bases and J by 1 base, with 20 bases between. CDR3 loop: CASSNRGGSGSQETQYF. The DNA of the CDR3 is TGTGCCAGCAGCAATAGGGGTGGGAGTGGATCCCAAGAGACCCAGTACTTC.